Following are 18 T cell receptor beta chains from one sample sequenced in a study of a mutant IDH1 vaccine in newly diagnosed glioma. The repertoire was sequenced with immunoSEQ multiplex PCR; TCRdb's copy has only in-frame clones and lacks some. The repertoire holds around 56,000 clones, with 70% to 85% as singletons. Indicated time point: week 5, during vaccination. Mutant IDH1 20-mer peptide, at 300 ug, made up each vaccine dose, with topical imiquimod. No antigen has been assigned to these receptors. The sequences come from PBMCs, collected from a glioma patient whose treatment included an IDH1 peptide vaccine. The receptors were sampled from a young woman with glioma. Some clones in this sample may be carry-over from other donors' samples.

DNA of the CDR3: TGTGCCAGCAGCTTGGTAGGGGAATTCAATGAGCAGTTCTTC. Translated, it gives CASSLVGEFNEQFF. The rearrangement joins TRBV5-6 to TRBJ2-1, with D maybe TRBD1 (5 bases). V was trimmed by 0 bases and J by 6 bases, leaving 10 bases between them. CDR1 is SGHDT, CDR2 YYEEEE, per germline. CDR3 size: 14 residues.

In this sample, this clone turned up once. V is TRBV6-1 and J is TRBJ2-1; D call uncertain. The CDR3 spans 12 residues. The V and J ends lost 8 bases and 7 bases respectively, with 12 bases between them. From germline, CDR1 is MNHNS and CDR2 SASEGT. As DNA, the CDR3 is TGTGCCAGCGGGATGCACACGAATGAGCAGTTCTTC. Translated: CASGMHTNEQFF.

CDR3 sequence (DNA): TGTGCCTGGAGTGTAGCGTGGGACAATGAGCAGTTCTTC. Its translation: CAWSVAWDNEQFF. This sequence joins TRBV30 and TRBJ2-1; D unclear. The length of the CDR3 is 13 residues. Germline assignment: CDR1 GTSNPN and CDR2 SVGIG (reference sequence). Trimming took 0 bases from V and 5 from J, leaving 8 bases between them.

CDR3 in amino acids: CASSYSPRGGNYGYTF. The CDR3, as DNA: TGTGCCAGCAGTTACTCCCCTAGGGGAGGGAACTATGGCTACACCTTC. V usage is TRBV6-5 and J usage is TRBJ1-2, with a possible D match to TRBD1 (5 bases). The CDR3 has 16 amino acids. Per the germline V gene, CDR1 is MNHEY and CDR2 is SVGAGI. With 0 bases removed from V and 2 bases from J, the gap between germline ends came to 13 bases.

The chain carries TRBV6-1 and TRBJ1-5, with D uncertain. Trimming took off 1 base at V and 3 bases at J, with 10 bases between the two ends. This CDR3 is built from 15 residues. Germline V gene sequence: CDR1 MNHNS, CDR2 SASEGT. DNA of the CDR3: TGTGCCAGCAGTGAAGGGATAGGGCCCAATCAGCCCCAGCATTTT. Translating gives CASSEGIGPNQPQHF.

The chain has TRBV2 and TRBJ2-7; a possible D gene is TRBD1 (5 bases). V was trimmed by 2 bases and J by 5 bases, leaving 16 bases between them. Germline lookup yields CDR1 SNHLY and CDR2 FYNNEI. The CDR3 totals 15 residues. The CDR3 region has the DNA TGTGCCAGCAGTGAACACCCAGGGATAATCGACGAGCAGTACTTC. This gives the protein CASSEHPGIIDEQYF.

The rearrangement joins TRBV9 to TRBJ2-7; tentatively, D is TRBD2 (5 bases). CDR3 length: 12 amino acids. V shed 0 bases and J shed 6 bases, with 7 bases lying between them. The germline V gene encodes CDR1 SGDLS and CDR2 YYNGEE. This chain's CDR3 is CASSVVGGEQYF. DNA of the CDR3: TGTGCCAGCAGCGTAGTAGGAGGCGAGCAGTACTTC.

The CDR3 loop reads CASNTGGRDTEAFF. In nucleotides, the CDR3 is TGTGCCAGCAACACGGGTGGGAGGGACACTGAAGCTTTCTTT. This chain joins TRBV6-1 and TRBJ1-1; D is uncertain. This CDR3 comprises 14 residues. CDR1 and CDR2 (germline): MNHNS, SASEGT. V was cut by 7 bases and J by 3 bases, with 15 bases left in between.

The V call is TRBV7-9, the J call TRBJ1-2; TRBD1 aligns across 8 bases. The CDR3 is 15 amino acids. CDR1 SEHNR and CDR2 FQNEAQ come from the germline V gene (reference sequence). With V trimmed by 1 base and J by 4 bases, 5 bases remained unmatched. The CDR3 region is CASSLETGGSYGYTF. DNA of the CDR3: TGTGCCAGCAGCTTAGAAACAGGGGGGAGCTATGGCTACACCTTC.

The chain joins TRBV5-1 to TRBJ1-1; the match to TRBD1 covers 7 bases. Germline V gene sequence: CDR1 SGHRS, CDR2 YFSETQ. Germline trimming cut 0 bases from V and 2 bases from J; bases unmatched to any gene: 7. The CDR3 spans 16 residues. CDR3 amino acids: CASSLARQGVNTEAFF. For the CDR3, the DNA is TGCGCCAGCAGCTTGGCTCGGCAGGGGGTTAACACTGAAGCTTTCTTT.

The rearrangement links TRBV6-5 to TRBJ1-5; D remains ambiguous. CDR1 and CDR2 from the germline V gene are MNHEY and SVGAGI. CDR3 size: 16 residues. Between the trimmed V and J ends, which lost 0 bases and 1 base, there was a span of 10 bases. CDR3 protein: CASSYSAVASNQPQHF. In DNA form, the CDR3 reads TGTGCCAGCAGTTACTCAGCCGTAGCGAGCAATCAGCCCCAGCATTTT.

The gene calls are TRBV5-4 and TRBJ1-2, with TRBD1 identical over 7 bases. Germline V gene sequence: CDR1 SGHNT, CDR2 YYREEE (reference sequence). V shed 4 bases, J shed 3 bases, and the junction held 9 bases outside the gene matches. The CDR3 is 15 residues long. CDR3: CASSIQGGSDYGYTF. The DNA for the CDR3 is TGTGCCAGCAGCATTCAGGGGGGGTCTGACTATGGCTACACCTTC.

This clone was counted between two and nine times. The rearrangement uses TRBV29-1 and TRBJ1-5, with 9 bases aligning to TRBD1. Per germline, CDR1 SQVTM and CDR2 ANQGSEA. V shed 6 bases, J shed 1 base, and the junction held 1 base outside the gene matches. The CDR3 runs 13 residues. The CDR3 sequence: CSVGTGSNQPQHF. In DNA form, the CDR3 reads TGCAGCGTGGGGACAGGGAGCAATCAGCCCCAGCATTTT.

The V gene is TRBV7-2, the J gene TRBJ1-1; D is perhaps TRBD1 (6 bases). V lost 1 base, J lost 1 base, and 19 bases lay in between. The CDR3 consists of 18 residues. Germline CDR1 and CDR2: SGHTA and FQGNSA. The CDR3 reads CASSLVQTGSGGNTEAFF. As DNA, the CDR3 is TGTGCCAGCAGCTTAGTGCAAACAGGGTCCGGAGGGAACACTGAAGCTTTCTTT.

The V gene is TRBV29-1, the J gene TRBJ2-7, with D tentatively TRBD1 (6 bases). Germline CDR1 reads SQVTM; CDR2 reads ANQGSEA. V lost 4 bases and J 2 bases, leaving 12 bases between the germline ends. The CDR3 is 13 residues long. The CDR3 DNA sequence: TGCAGCGTTGGGACAGACAAGCCCTACGAGCAGTACTTC. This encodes CSVGTDKPYEQYF.

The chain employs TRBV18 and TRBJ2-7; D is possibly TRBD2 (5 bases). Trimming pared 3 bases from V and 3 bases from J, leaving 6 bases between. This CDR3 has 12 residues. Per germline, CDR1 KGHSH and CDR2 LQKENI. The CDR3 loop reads CASSPGSYEQYF. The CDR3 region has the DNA TGTGCCAGCTCACCGGGGAGCTACGAGCAGTACTTC.

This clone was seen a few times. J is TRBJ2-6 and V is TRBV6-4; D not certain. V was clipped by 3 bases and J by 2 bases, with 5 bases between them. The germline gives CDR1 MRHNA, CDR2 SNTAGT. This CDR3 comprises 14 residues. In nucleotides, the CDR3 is TGTGCCAGCAGTGAAGACCCTGGGGCCAACGTCCTGACTTTC. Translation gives CASSEDPGANVLTF.

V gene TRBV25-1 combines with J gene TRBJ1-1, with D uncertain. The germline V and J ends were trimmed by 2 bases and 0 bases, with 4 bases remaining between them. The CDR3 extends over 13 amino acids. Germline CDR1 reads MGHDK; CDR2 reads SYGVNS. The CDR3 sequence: CASSEPLNTEAFF. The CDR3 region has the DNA TGTGCCAGCAGTGAACCCTTGAACACTGAAGCTTTCTTT.